This T cell receptor beta chain was captured by sequencing in a study of blood T cell repertoires in COVID-19. Study in general: Material from acute and convalescent COVID-19 was sourced from the United States, Italy and Spain. The analysed material was cDNA or gDNA that came from T cells, B-cell-depleted T cells, or PBMCs.

Trimming took 3 bases from V and 3 from J, leaving 18 bases between them. CDR3 length: 16 residues. Germline CDR1 and CDR2: LNHDA and SQIVND (reference sequence). Method: immunoSEQ multiplex PCR; TCRdb's copy keeps in-frame clones and lacks some. The sample holds 350,000 to 550,000 clones, 70% to 90% seen once. The sequence was collected from a woman aged 18-29 years with acute COVID-19. This sequence joins TRBV19 and TRBJ2-7; D gene unclear. Sequencing was performed on PBMCs or T cells enriched from blood (not recorded which). CDR3 protein: CASSILLGGGSYEQYF. CDR3 DNA sequence: TGTGCCAGTAGTATTCTCCTCGGTGGCGGAAGCTACGAGCAGTACTTC.